These 31 T cell receptor beta chains share one sample of origin, sequenced in a study of blood T cell repertoires in COVID-19. Produced via immunoSEQ multiplex PCR; TCRdb's table is partial and in-frame only. The table records over 200,000 clones, 80% to 90% of them present only once. What was sequenced was PBMCs or T cells enriched from blood (not recorded which). The receptors come from a woman younger than 45 who had been exposed to COVID-19.

This chain uses TRBV6-6 with TRBJ2-4; TRBD2 might be the D (6 bases). Per germline, CDR1 MNHNY and CDR2 SVGAGI (reference sequence). V gave up 7 bases and J gave up 6 bases, with 13 bases separating them. The CDR3 extends over 13 amino acids. Here the CDR3 reads CASTGDLGNIQYF. CDR3 DNA: TGTGCCAGCACCGGGGACTTAGGAAACATTCAGTACTTC.

The table lists this clone with a few counts. This sequence joins TRBV29-1 and TRBJ2-3, with a possible D match to TRBD1 (6 bases). The CDR3 runs 13 residues. With 6 bases removed from V and 2 bases from J, the gap between germline ends came to 12 bases. CDR1 SQVTM and CDR2 ANQGSEA come from the germline V gene. The CDR3 bases are TGCAGCGTACGAACAGGGCCCACAGATACGCAGTATTTT. It encodes CSVRTGPTDTQYF.

V is TRBV19 and J is TRBJ1-1, with D possibly being TRBD1 (5 bases). The CDR3 contains 15 residues. The ends were cut back, 9 bases at V and 1 base at J, with 18 bases in the middle. From germline, CDR1 is LNHDA and CDR2 SQIVND (reference sequence). CDR3 sequence: CASRQQGTRNTEAFF. The DNA for the CDR3 is TGTGCCAGCAGACAGCAGGGAACTCGGAACACTGAAGCTTTCTTT.

This sequence joins TRBV11-2 and TRBJ2-5; D gene uncertain. V lost 5 bases and J lost 3, with 10 bases in between. Germline V gives CDR1 SGHAT, CDR2 FQNNGV. This CDR3 has 13 residues. Here the CDR3 reads CASSRGEKETQYF. The DNA for the CDR3 is TGTGCCAGCAGCAGAGGAGAAAAAGAGACCCAGTACTTC. The complete variable domain, with remaining parts taken from reference TRBV11-2 and TRBJ2-5, reads EAGVAQSPRYKIIEKRQSVAFWCNPISGHATLYWYQQILGQGPKLLIQFQNNGVVDDSQLPKDRFSAERLKGVDSTLKIQPAKLEDSAVYLCASSRGEKETQYFGPGTRLLVL.

The chain employs TRBV15 and TRBJ1-1, with D uncertain. From germline, CDR1 is LNHNV and CDR2 YYDKDF (reference sequence). This CDR3 spans 13 amino acids. V gave up 0 bases and J gave up 1 base, with 3 bases separating them. The CDR3 DNA sequence: TGTGCCACCAGCAGAGATCAGAACACTGAAGCTTTCTTT. It encodes CATSRDQNTEAFF.

V gene TRBV30 combines with J gene TRBJ1-4; weak D call: TRBD1 (5 bases). Trimming stripped 0 bases from V and 7 bases from J, with 18 bases between. Germline-derived CDR1 and CDR2 are GTSNPN and SVGIG (reference sequence). This CDR3 spans 16 amino acids. CDR3 sequence reads: CAWSVPRLGGGEKLFF. DNA of the CDR3: TGTGCCTGGAGTGTACCTCGTCTTGGGGGGGGTGAAAAACTGTTTTTT.

CDR3 bases: TGTGCCAGCAGCGATCGGACAGGACGTAATTCACCCCTCCACTTT. This translates into CASSDRTGRNSPLHF. The gene calls are TRBV6-5 and TRBJ1-6; 7 bases fit TRBD1. Germline values: CDR1 MNHEY, CDR2 SVGAGI. CDR3 length: 15 amino acids. V gave up 6 bases and J gave up 6 bases; unmatched junction bases: 8.

CDR3 in DNA: TGTGCCAGCAGCTTCGACAGATCCTATGGCTACACCTTC. Its translation: CASSFDRSYGYTF. The chain has TRBV7-9 and TRBJ1-2, with D perhaps matching TRBD1 (5 bases). The CDR3 is 13 residues long. V shed 3 bases and J shed 4 bases, with 9 bases lying between them. Germline-derived CDR1 and CDR2 are SEHNR and FQNEAQ (reference sequence).

The V and J genes are TRBV5-1 and TRBJ2-7, with 9 bases lining up with TRBD2. V dropped 2 bases and J dropped 6; count of bases not matched to a gene: 6. CDR1 is SGHRS and CDR2 is YFSETQ in the germline V gene. This CDR3 spans 14 amino acids. The CDR3 DNA sequence: TGCGCCAGCAGCTTAGAGGTAGCGGGAGTCGAGCAGTACTTC. It codes for CASSLEVAGVEQYF. The complete variable domain, with remaining parts taken from reference TRBV5-1 and TRBJ2-7, reads KAGVTQTPRYLIKTRGQQVTLSCSPISGHRSVSWYQQTPGQGLQFLFEYFSETQRNKGNFPGRFSGRQFSNSRSEMNVSTLELGDSALYLCASSLEVAGVEQYFGPGTRLTVT.

The chain employs TRBV5-4 and TRBJ2-5; tentative D call: TRBD2 (5 bases). Germline CDR1 SGHNT, CDR2 YYREEE (reference sequence). The CDR3 loop spans 13 amino acids. Trimming took off 0 bases at V and 4 bases at J, with 7 bases between the two ends. This chain's CDR3 is CASSLGGAETQYF. CDR3 coding DNA: TGTGCCAGCAGCTTGGGGGGAGCAGAGACCCAGTACTTC.

The chain recombines TRBV6-2 or TRBV6-3 with TRBJ1-1; D perhaps matches TRBD1 (5 bases). The CDR3 loop spans 13 amino acids. Looked up from germline, CDR1 is MNHEY and CDR2 is SVGEGT. The ends were cut back, 5 bases at V and 1 base at J, with 8 bases in the middle. The CDR3 bases are TGTGCCAGCAGTAGCAGGGCGAACACTGAAGCTTTCTTT. Protein: CASSSRANTEAFF.

This clone has only one observation. The rearrangement uses TRBV7-9 and TRBJ2-2; 11 bases are a match to TRBD2. Germline V gene lookup returns CDR1 SEHNR and CDR2 FQNEAQ (reference sequence). The CDR3 consists of 15 residues. J lost 4 bases, V lost 3 bases, and 1 base had no gene match. CDR3 sequence reads: CASSFLAGGTGELFF. The CDR3 bases are TGTGCCAGCAGCTTCCTAGCGGGAGGCACCGGGGAGCTGTTTTTT.

About this clone: The same CDR3 arises from other DNA sequences in this sample as well. For the CDR3, the DNA is TGTGCCAGCAGCGTAGGGGGGGTGAACACTGAAGCTTTCTTT. Protein: CASSVGGVNTEAFF. The genes are TRBV9 and TRBJ1-1, with a weak D call TRBD1 (5 bases). CDR3 length: 14 amino acids. V lost 0 bases to trimming and J lost 0 bases, with 6 bases between them. The germline CDR1 and CDR2 sequences are SGDLS and YYNGEE.

The chain links TRBV7-3 to TRBJ2-1; 8 bases agree with TRBD2. V was clipped by 1 base and J by 4 bases; unmatched bases: 6. CDR3 length equals 16 residues. Germline values: CDR1 SGHTA, CDR2 FQGTGA. The CDR3 region is CASSLIGGRPYNEQFF. CDR3 coding DNA: TGTGCCAGCAGCTTAATAGGCGGGAGGCCATACAATGAGCAGTTCTTC.

This chain connects TRBV5-1 to TRBJ2-2; TRBD2 aligns across 10 bases. Trimming at V came to 4 bases and at J to 4 bases, leaving 7 bases not matched to a gene. The CDR3 totals 16 residues. Per the germline V gene, CDR1 is SGHRS and CDR2 is YFSETQ. The CDR3 coding sequence is TGCGCCAGCAGCCTTGGACTAGCGGTACTCACCGGGGAGCTGTTTTTT. It is translated as CASSLGLAVLTGELFF. The complete variable domain, with remaining parts taken from reference TRBV5-1 and TRBJ2-2, reads KAGVTQTPRYLIKTRGQQVTLSCSPISGHRSVSWYQQTPGQGLQFLFEYFSETQRNKGNFPGRFSGRQFSNSRSEMNVSTLELGDSALYLCASSLGLAVLTGELFFGEGSRLTVL.

The J gene is TRBJ1-2, the V gene TRBV5-5, with D tentatively TRBD1 (5 bases). The V and J ends lost 7 bases and 4 bases respectively, with 14 bases between them. In germline, CDR1 is SGHKS, CDR2 YYEKEE (reference sequence). The CDR3 runs to 13 residues. The CDR3 DNA is TGTGCCAGCGCGGTAGGGGTAGGCTATGGCTACACCTTC. Its protein product is CASAVGVGYGYTF. Combining the CDR3 with reference TRBV5-5 and TRBJ1-2 gives the whole variable domain DAGVTQSPTHLIKTRGQQVTLRCSPISGHKSVSWYQQVLGQGPQFIFQYYEKEERGRGNFPDRFSARQFPNYSSELNVNALLLGDSALYLCASAVGVGYGYTFGSGTRLTVV.

The chain employs TRBV2 and TRBJ1-1; D is undetermined. The CDR3 loop spans 13 amino acids. Germline V gene lookup returns CDR1 SNHLY and CDR2 FYNNEI. V lost 3 bases, J lost 7 bases, and 12 bases lay in between. CDR3 nucleotides: TGTGCCAGCAGTGACTTATCCGGAGATGAAGCTTTCTTT. This sequence encodes CASSDLSGDEAFF.

CDR3 DNA sequence: TGCAGCGTTCCGGGGACAGGGCGTCACACCGGGGAGCTGTTTTTT. It codes for CSVPGTGRHTGELFF. The J gene is TRBJ2-2, the V gene TRBV29-1, with 9 bases aligning to TRBD1. CDR3 length: 15 amino acids. Germline V gene sequence: CDR1 SQVTM, CDR2 ANQGSEA. Trimming at V came to 5 bases and at J to 3 bases, leaving 7 bases not matched to a gene.

The V call is TRBV25-1, the J call TRBJ1-1, with D perhaps matching TRBD1 (6 bases). Trimming removed 10 bases from V and 0 bases from J, with 18 bases in between. CDR1 is MGHDK and CDR2 is SYGVNS in the germline V gene. This CDR3 is 15 amino acids long. In DNA form, the CDR3 reads TGTGCCATCTCAGGTCAGGGGTCCATGAACACTGAAGCTTTCTTT. Protein product: CAISGQGSMNTEAFF.

This chain connects TRBV6-4 to TRBJ1-1; D is perhaps TRBD1 (6 bases). CDR3 length equals 15 residues. The germline V gene encodes CDR1 MRHNA and CDR2 SNTAGT. The germline V and J ends were trimmed by 3 bases and 11 bases, with 22 bases remaining between them. CDR3 protein: CASSEGGRRPVGAFF. The CDR3 DNA is TGTGCCAGCAGTGAAGGGGGACGCCGGCCGGTCGGTGCTTTCTTT.

The CDR3 coding sequence is TGTGCCAGCAGCCCGACTAGCGGGATATTCTACGAGCAGTACTTC. It is translated as CASSPTSGIFYEQYF. The chain has TRBV7-6 and TRBJ2-7; 11 nucleotides match TRBD2. With 5 bases clipped from V and 3 bases from J, the junction kept 6 bases outside the gene matches. Germline V lookup: CDR1 SGHVS, CDR2 FNYEAQ. CDR3 size: 15 residues.

The chain carries TRBV3-1 (or the pseudogene TRBV3-2) and TRBJ2-7, with D possibly TRBD2 on 7 matching bases. The V end lost 1 base, the J end lost 7 bases, and 11 bases lay between the germline ends. Per germline, CDR1 LGHDT and CDR2 YNNKEL (reference sequence). The CDR3 consists of 13 residues. In DNA, the CDR3 is TGTGCCAGCAGCCAAGGGGGGGGCCCGGAGCAGTACTTC. Its translation: CASSQGGGPEQYF.

This clone was found once. The chain combines TRBV5-1 with TRBJ2-7; 7 nucleotides line up with TRBD1. This CDR3 has 13 amino acids. Germline loops: CDR1 SGHRS, CDR2 YFSETQ. V lost 1 base and J lost 7; bases outside the gene matches: 5. The CDR3 loop is CASSLFPGGEQYF. The CDR3 DNA reads TGCGCCAGCAGCTTGTTCCCAGGGGGTGAGCAGTACTTC.

The chain carries TRBV19 and TRBJ1-1; D is undetermined. Per germline, CDR1 LNHDA and CDR2 SQIVND (reference sequence). Trimming stripped 6 bases from V and 1 base from J, with 12 bases between. This CDR3 has 14 amino acids. The CDR3 sequence is CASSIDNGNTEAFF. For the CDR3, the DNA is TGTGCCAGTAGCATTGACAACGGGAACACTGAAGCTTTCTTT.

This rearrangement joins TRBV2 to TRBJ1-2; 7 bases are shared with TRBD1. The J segment lost 4 bases and the V segment lost 6 bases, leaving 8 bases of the junction unmatched. This CDR3 region has 14 residues. Germline V CDR1 and CDR2: SNHLY, FYNNEI. The CDR3 region has the DNA TGTGCCAGCAGGGCCGGGACAGTTTTCTATGGCTACACCTTC. It translates to CASRAGTVFYGYTF.

The rearrangement links TRBV3-1 (or the pseudogene TRBV3-2) to TRBJ2-7; 12 bases line up with TRBD2. CDR1 is LGHDT and CDR2 is YNNKEL in the germline V gene (reference sequence). The CDR3 runs 17 residues. Losses at the gene ends were 4 bases for V and 0 bases for J; bases not matched to a gene: 7. The CDR3 sequence: CASSPYSGLAGSYEQYF. The CDR3 nucleotides read TGTGCCAGCAGCCCTTACTCGGGACTAGCGGGCTCCTACGAGCAGTACTTC.

The chain has TRBV19 and TRBJ2-7, with TRBD2 as a possible D gene (5 bases). Germline V gene data show CDR1 as LNHDA and CDR2 as SQIVND (reference sequence). V lost 3 bases to trimming and J lost 5 bases, with 14 bases between them. This CDR3 spans 14 amino acids. CDR3 residues: CASSMTGTTNEQYF. CDR3 DNA: TGTGCCAGTAGTATGACGGGAACTACCAACGAGCAGTACTTC.

This chain links TRBV19 with TRBJ1-4; TRBD1 matches 9 bases. This CDR3 region has 17 residues. CDR1 and CDR2 from the germline V gene are LNHDA and SQIVND (reference sequence). J gave up 7 bases and V 5 bases, and 14 bases lay outside the gene matches. CDR3 in amino acids: CASSLAGTGIGSEKLFF. The CDR3 DNA sequence: TGTGCCAGTAGTCTCGCCGGGACAGGGATCGGGAGTGAAAAACTGTTTTTT.

The chain carries TRBV15 and TRBJ2-3, with 7 nucleotides matching TRBD2. The CDR3 loop spans 15 amino acids. Germline V gene data show CDR1 as LNHNV and CDR2 as YYDKDF (reference sequence). Germline trimming cut 0 bases from V and 3 bases from J; bases unmatched to any gene: 3. Here the CDR3 DNA reads TGTGCCACCAGCAGAGAGGCGGGAGTGACAGATACGCAGTATTTT. It translates to CATSREAGVTDTQYF. The full variable domain, in which reference TRBV15 and TRBJ2-3 provide the parts outside the CDR3, is DAMVIQNPRYQVTQFGKPVTLSCSQTLNHNVMYWYQQKSSQAPKLLFHYYDKDFNNEADTPDNFQSRRPNTSFCFLDIRSPGLGDTAMYLCATSREAGVTDTQYFGPGTRLTVL.

The chain couples TRBV7-2 to TRBJ2-1, with 7 bases fitting TRBD2. From germline, CDR1 is SGHTA and CDR2 FQGNSA. Trimming took 1 base from V and 8 from J; bases not matched to a gene: 8. The CDR3 has 15 amino acids. For the CDR3, the DNA is TGTGCCAGCAGCTTAGATGGCGGGAGCCTGGATGAGCAGTTCTTC. It encodes CASSLDGGSLDEQFF.

This clone was counted once. The rearrangement uses TRBV6-2 or TRBV6-3 and TRBJ1-1, with D possibly matching TRBD1 (5 bases). V shed 2 bases and J shed 4 bases, with 14 bases lying between them. The CDR3 runs 15 residues. Germline lookup yields CDR1 MNHEY and CDR2 SVGEGT. Written as DNA, the CDR3 is TGTGCCAGCAGTTACCGACACGGGGGAGGCACTGAAGCTTTCTTT. The encoded protein is CASSYRHGGGTEAFF.